Listed below are T cell receptor beta chains from one sample, sequenced in a study of blood T cells in healthy people across ages. TCRdb independently ran MiXCR on the 5' RACE reads; one entry per CDR3 protein. The top ten clones hold around 18% of a sample with around 800,000 distinct CDR3 sequences, about 46% of them seen once. Sequencing was performed on blood. Receptor source: a man older than 75 in good health. Both conserved end residues are part of each CDR3. D genes are given only for firm matches. Clone sizes are given selectively: once, few, many, or a class where the clone is expanded.

d_call j_call v_call clone_size cdr3_nt cdr3_aa
- TRBJ1-1 TRBV18 - TGTGCCAGCTCACCCGCAGGGGAGGGGACTGAAGCTTTCTTT CASSPAGEGTEAFF
TRBD2 TRBJ2-3 TRBV3-1 many TGTGCCAGCAACGAGGGGGATTCCCGGGGGGGAGATACGCAGTATTTT CASNEGDSRGGDTQYF
- TRBJ2-3 TRBV12-3/TRBV12-4 - TGTGCCAGCAGGGGAGCGCCAGATACGCAGTATTTT CASRGAPDTQYF
- TRBJ2-5 TRBV7-2 few TGTGCCAGCAGCTTAGCGACAAAATCCTGGATCACTGGGAAGACCCAGTACTTC CASSLATKSWITGKTQYF
TRBD2 TRBJ2-1 TRBV5-1 few TGCGCCAGCAGCTCTGGGGGGCTAGCGGGAGGTCCCTACAATGAGCAGTTCTTC CASSSGGLAGGPYNEQFF
- TRBJ1-6 TRBV3-1 - TGTGCCAGCACCAAGGCGCCCCGGGGGGCTCCCCTCCACTTT CASTKAPRGAPLHF
TRBD1 TRBJ2-1 TRBV28 - TGTGCCAGCAGTGTTAGACAGGGGGCTGGAGACAATGAGCAGTTCTTC CASSVRQGAGDNEQFF
TRBD2 TRBJ2-3 TRBV7-8 - TGTGCCAGCAGCTTAGAACAGCGGGGGATAGATACGCAGTATTTT CASSLEQRGIDTQYF
- TRBJ2-3 TRBV27 once TGTGCCAGCAGTACAATCCCGGCAGATACGCAGTATTTT CASSTIPADTQYF
- TRBJ1-4 TRBV27 - TGTGCCAGCCAAGGGCGGTGGGGGCTGGGTGAAAAACTGTTTTTT CASQGRWGLGEKLFF
TRBD2 TRBJ2-5 TRBV7-2 - TGTGCCAGCAGCGCAGAGGTCGGGAGGGGGGCGCAGCAGTACTTC CASSAEVGRGAQQYF
- TRBJ2-5 TRBV6-5 - TGTGCCAGCATACCACAGGAGACCCAGTACTTC CASIPQETQYF
TRBD2 TRBJ2-1 TRBV10-3 - TGTGCCATAGGACTAGCGGGATCCAATGAGCAGTTCTTC CAIGLAGSNEQFF
TRBD1 TRBJ2-3 TRBV5-1 few TGCGCCAGCAGCATACGACAGGGTCCAGATACGCAGTATTTT CASSIRQGPDTQYF
TRBD2 TRBJ2-1 TRBV7-6 few TGTGCCAGCAGCTCCACCACCGGGACTAGCTACAATGAGCAGTTCTTC CASSSTTGTSYNEQFF
- TRBJ1-1 TRBV5-1 few TGCGCCAGCAGCTTACAGGCGGCAAGATTGAACACTGAAGCTTTCTTT CASSLQAARLNTEAFF
- TRBJ2-1 TRBV3-1 - TGTGCCAGCAGCCAAGATCAAGCGAGGTATGAGCAGTTCTTC CASSQDQARYEQFF
- TRBJ2-6 TRBV20-1 few TGCAGTGCTCCAGCTGGGGCCAACGTCCTGACTTTC CSAPAGANVLTF
TRBD2 TRBJ2-7 TRBV20-1 - TGCAGTGCAAAGGGACTAGCGGGGGGAGAAAAGGTCTACAATGAGCAGTACTTC CSAKGLAGGEKVYNEQYF
- TRBJ2-3 TRBV11-1 - TGTGCCAACAGCATACTAGCAACGCAGTATTTT CANSILATQYF
- TRBJ2-4 TRBV13 many TGTGCCAGCAGCTTAGGGGAAAACATTCAGTACTTC CASSLGENIQYF
- TRBJ2-2 TRBV9 - TGTGCCAGCAGCGTAGCTAAGGGGACCGGGGAGCTGTTTTTT CASSVAKGTGELFF